Below are 24 T cell receptor beta chains sequenced from a single sample in a study of blood T cell repertoires in COVID-19. Clones were sequenced by immunoSEQ multiplex PCR, and TCRdb holds only the in-frame ones, with some missing. This table holds about 240,000 clones, roughly 91% found once. Sequenced sample: peripheral blood. The source of these receptors is a woman aged 40 to 50 who had recovered from COVID-19.

The table lists this clone with a few counts. The J gene is TRBJ1-1, the V gene TRBV3-1 (or the pseudogene TRBV3-2); TRBD1 is a possible D gene (6 bases). V dropped 4 bases and J dropped 0 bases, with 15 bases sitting between them. CDR1 LGHDT and CDR2 YNNKEL come from the germline V gene (reference sequence). The CDR3 spans 16 residues. In DNA, the CDR3 is TGTGCCAGCAGCCCCCTACAGGGAACCATGAACACTGAAGCTTTCTTT. This gives the protein CASSPLQGTMNTEAFF.

V and J are TRBV2 and TRBJ2-2; 14 bases line up with TRBD2. The CDR3 extends over 15 amino acids. V trimming: 6 bases; J trimming: 11 bases; junction bases outside the gene matches: 8. Per germline, CDR1 SNHLY and CDR2 FYNNEI. CDR3 coding DNA: TGTGCCAGCAGGCCGGGACTAGCGGGGGCGGGCGAGCTGTTTTTT. Translated: CASRPGLAGAGELFF.

The chain recombines TRBV6-5 with TRBJ2-7, with D unclear. The CDR3 has 12 amino acids. Deletions cut 8 bases from V and 2 bases from J, with 10 bases between. Germline values: CDR1 MNHEY, CDR2 SVGAGI. The CDR3 here is CASVQTAYEQYF. CDR3 in DNA: TGTGCCAGCGTACAGACCGCCTACGAGCAGTACTTC.

The chain carries TRBV7-2 and TRBJ2-4; 13 bases map to TRBD2. The CDR3 sequence is 19 residues long. CDR1 is SGHTA and CDR2 is FQGNSA in the germline V gene. The V and J ends lost 4 bases and 1 base, in that order; junction bases with no gene match: 10. The CDR3 region has the DNA TGTGCCAGCAGCTACCTACTAGCGGGAGGGACCCTCGCCAAAAACATTCAGTACTTC. Translation: CASSYLLAGGTLAKNIQYF.

This clone was recorded a few times. The chain combines TRBV18 with TRBJ2-7; TRBD1 agrees at 8 bases. The CDR3 has 17 amino acids. The germline CDR1 and CDR2 sequences are KGHSH and LQKENI. V lost 0 bases to trimming and J lost 1 base; unmatched junction nucleotides: 8. CDR3 nucleotides: TGTGCCAGCTCACCACCCACCGGGACAGGAACTTCCTACGAGCAGTACTTC. Its protein is CASSPPTGTGTSYEQYF.

The chain has TRBV5-1 and TRBJ1-4; D unclear. Germline CDR1 is SGHRS and CDR2 is YFSETQ. The CDR3 extends over 15 amino acids. The V and J ends lost 4 bases and 8 bases respectively, with 18 bases between them. The CDR3 reads CASSPGSGTGEKLFF. CDR3 nucleotide sequence: TGCGCCAGCAGCCCCGGTTCCGGAACGGGGGAAAAACTGTTTTTT.

The J gene is TRBJ1-6, the V gene TRBV10-3; TRBD1 matches at 11 bases. The trim removed 3 bases at V and 8 bases at J, leaving 3 bases unmatched. The V gene's germline CDR1 is ENHRY and CDR2 SYGVKD. CDR3 length: 15 amino acids. The CDR3 sequence is CAISDWDRGDSPLHF. The CDR3 DNA reads TGTGCCATCAGTGACTGGGACAGGGGGGATTCACCCCTCCACTTT.

The rearrangement joins TRBV6-2 or TRBV6-3 to TRBJ2-3, with unresolved D. V was shortened by 5 bases and J by 2 bases, with 2 bases between the two germline ends. Germline CDR1 MNHEY, CDR2 SVGEGT. The length of the CDR3 is 11 residues. The CDR3 bases are TGTGCCAGCAGTCACACAGATACGCAGTATTTT. Protein product: CASSHTDTQYF.

The chain recombines TRBV2 with TRBJ2-7, with 7 bases lining up with TRBD1. The CDR3 spans 15 residues. Germline V CDR1 and CDR2: SNHLY, FYNNEI. Unmatched junction bases numbered 11, after V lost 5 bases and J lost 4 bases. The CDR3 DNA reads TGTGCCAGCAGTACCGGACAGGTGGGGTCATACGAGCAGTACTTC. Translating it yields CASSTGQVGSYEQYF.

The gene calls are TRBV6-5 and TRBJ1-6; possibly TRBD1 for D (6 bases). The CDR3 length is 14 residues. Per the germline V gene, CDR1 is MNHEY and CDR2 is SVGAGI. Trimming shortened V by 6 bases and J by 4 bases, and 10 bases separated the two germline ends. The DNA of the CDR3 is TGTGCCAGCAGACAGGGACCATATAATTCACCCCTCCACTTT. It encodes CASRQGPYNSPLHF.

This clone appeared a single time. The J gene is TRBJ2-3, the V gene TRBV6-5; TRBD2 agrees at 8 bases. The germline V gene has CDR1 MNHEY and CDR2 SVGAGI. The ends lost 6 bases at V and 8 bases at J; junction bases unmatched: 13. The CDR3 consists of 15 residues. The CDR3, as DNA: TGTGCCAGCAGAACCGGGGGGGGCAGTAGCGGTACGCAGTATTTT. This gives the protein CASRTGGGSSGTQYF.

The chain couples TRBV2 to TRBJ1-1; tentative D call: TRBD1 (5 bases). Germline CDR1 and CDR2: SNHLY and FYNNEI. This CDR3 has 13 amino acids. V was shortened by 4 bases and J by 2 bases, with 8 bases between the two germline ends. The CDR3 protein is CASSADSNTEAFF. The CDR3, as DNA: TGTGCCAGCAGTGCCGACAGTAACACTGAAGCTTTCTTT.

V is TRBV4-3 and J is TRBJ2-7; D gene ambiguous. From germline, CDR1 is LGHNA and CDR2 YSLEER. The ends were cut back, 4 bases at V and 7 bases at J, with 8 bases in the middle. The CDR3 runs to 11 residues. CDR3: CASSPVPEQYF. CDR3 coding DNA: TGCGCCAGCAGCCCAGTCCCTGAGCAGTACTTC.

The chain uses TRBV7-2 and TRBJ1-4; D call uncertain. This CDR3 has 15 residues. The ends were cut back, 0 bases at V and 7 bases at J, with 12 bases in the middle. Germline CDR1 is SGHTA and CDR2 is FQGNSA. Here the CDR3 DNA reads TGTGCCAGCAGCTTAGCGGCCACCGGAGGTGAAAAACTGTTTTTT. Translated, it gives CASSLAATGGEKLFF.

The chain links TRBV2 to TRBJ2-5; D remains ambiguous. The germline V gene has CDR1 SNHLY and CDR2 FYNNEI. This CDR3 comprises 13 residues. Trimming left V 6 bases short and J 5 bases short, with 13 bases between. The CDR3 nucleotides read TGTGCCAGCAGCCTGGCGCGGTGGGAGACCCAGTACTTC. Encoded protein: CASSLARWETQYF.

This clone was seen just once. V gene TRBV19 combines with J gene TRBJ1-2; TRBD1 matches 8 bases. Germline CDR1 reads LNHDA; CDR2 reads SQIVND (reference sequence). This CDR3 is 14 amino acids long. V dropped 4 bases and J dropped 7; count of bases not matched to a gene: 8. The CDR3 sequence: CASSRSGGAGGYTF. For the CDR3, the DNA is TGTGCCAGTAGTAGGTCAGGGGGCGCAGGTGGCTACACCTTC.

This rearrangement joins TRBV28 to TRBJ1-2; 8 bases agree with TRBD1. There are 14 residues in the CDR3. The V gene's germline CDR1 is MDHEN and CDR2 SYDVKM. V shed 7 bases, J shed 6 bases, and the junction held 10 bases outside the gene matches. DNA of the CDR3: TGTGCCAGCACTTTTCAGGGGGCGCGGGATGGCTACACCTTC. It specifies CASTFQGARDGYTF.

The chain has TRBV19 and TRBJ2-2; D possibly corresponds to TRBD1 (6 bases). This CDR3 has 14 residues. Trimming removed 6 bases from V and 4 bases from J, with 12 bases in between. The germline V gene has CDR1 LNHDA and CDR2 SQIVND (reference sequence). The CDR3 region has the DNA TGTGCCAGTAGCTCCGGGACACCCACCGGGGAGCTGTTTTTT. Its protein product is CASSSGTPTGELFF. The whole variable domain, filled in from reference TRBV19 and TRBJ2-2, reads DGGITQSPKYLFRKEGQNVTLSCEQNLNHDAMYWYRQDPGQGLRLIYYSQIVNDFQKGDIAEGYSVSREKKESFPLTVTSAQKNPTAFYLCASSSGTPTGELFFGEGSRLTVL.

The gene calls are TRBV7-2 and TRBJ1-3, with 12 bases matching TRBD1. From germline, CDR1 is SGHTA and CDR2 FQGNSA. This CDR3 spans 17 amino acids. V lost 4 bases and J lost 1; bases outside the gene matches: 5. The CDR3 nucleotides read TGTGCCAGCAGCTACGGGACAGGGGGCTCGTCTGGAAACACCATATATTTT. Translation gives CASSYGTGGSSGNTIYF.

The chain has TRBV20-1 and TRBJ2-1, with 10 bases identical to TRBD1. Trimming took 3 bases from V and 1 from J; bases not matched to a gene: 9. The CDR3 totals 17 residues. Per the germline V gene, CDR1 is DFQATT and CDR2 is SNEGSKA (reference sequence). The CDR3 spells CSASPGTGVGSYNEQFF. The CDR3 region has the DNA TGCAGTGCTAGTCCCGGGACAGGGGTGGGGTCCTACAATGAGCAGTTCTTC.

The CDR3 DNA reads as TGCGCCAGCAGTGGGGGACAGGGGGACATCTTCTACGAGCAGTACTTC. Amino acids: CASSGGQGDIFYEQYF. The J gene is TRBJ2-7, the V gene TRBV23-1; 11 bases agree with TRBD1. TRBV23-1 is treated as an ORF (open reading frame) with a function not yet certain. V shed 5 bases and J 3 bases; nucleotides not matched to a gene: 9. This CDR3 contains 16 residues.

The rearrangement joins TRBV18 to TRBJ1-2, with a tentative D call TRBD1 (5 bases). Between the trimmed V and J ends, which lost 6 bases and 4 bases, there was a span of 15 bases. The CDR3 sequence is 14 residues long. Looked up from germline, CDR1 is KGHSH and CDR2 is LQKENI. CDR3 nucleotide sequence: TGTGCCAGCTCCCCCGGGGGGGGTCCCTATGGCTACACCTTC. This sequence encodes CASSPGGGPYGYTF.

The rearrangement joins TRBV19 to TRBJ1-2; D perhaps matches TRBD1 (6 bases). Between the trimmed V and J ends, which lost 3 bases and 4 bases, there was a span of 9 bases. The CDR3 spans 13 residues. Germline V lookup: CDR1 LNHDA, CDR2 SQIVND (reference sequence). CDR3 in amino acids: CASSMNRVYGYTF. CDR3 in DNA: TGTGCCAGTAGTATGAACAGGGTCTATGGCTACACCTTC.

The V gene is TRBV7-8, the J gene TRBJ1-2; D call uncertain. The germline CDR1 and CDR2 sequences are SGHVS and FQNEAQ. The CDR3 length is 18 residues. The V end lost 5 bases, the J end lost 4 bases, and 26 bases lay between the germline ends. CDR3 nucleotides: TGTGCCAGCAGCACCAGGTGGGCGTATCGCGAGAATATCTATGGCTACACCTTC. This translates into CASSTRWAYRENIYGYTF.